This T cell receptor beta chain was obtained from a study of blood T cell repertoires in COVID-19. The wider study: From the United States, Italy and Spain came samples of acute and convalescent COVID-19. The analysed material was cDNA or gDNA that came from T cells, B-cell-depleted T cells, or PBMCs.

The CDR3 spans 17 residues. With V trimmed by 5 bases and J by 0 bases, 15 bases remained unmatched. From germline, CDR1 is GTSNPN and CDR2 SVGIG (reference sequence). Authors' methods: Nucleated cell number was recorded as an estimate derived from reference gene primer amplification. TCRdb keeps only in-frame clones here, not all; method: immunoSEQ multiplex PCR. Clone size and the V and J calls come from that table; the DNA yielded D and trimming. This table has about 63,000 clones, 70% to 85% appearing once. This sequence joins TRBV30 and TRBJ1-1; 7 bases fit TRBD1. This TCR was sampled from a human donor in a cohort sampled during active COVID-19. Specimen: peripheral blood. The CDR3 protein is CAWEKLQGRIMNTEAFF. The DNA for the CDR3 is TGTGCCTGGGAAAAATTACAGGGGCGTATTATGAACACTGAAGCTTTCTTT.